Shown below are 23 T cell receptor beta chains from a single sample sequenced in a study of blood T cell repertoires in COVID-19. Method: immunoSEQ multiplex PCR; TCRdb's copy keeps in-frame clones and lacks some. This sample has some 250,000 clones, with more than 70% found just once. Material for sequencing was peripheral blood. The receptors come from a woman aged 40 to 50 who had recovered from COVID-19.

This sequence joins TRBV12-5 and TRBJ2-2; 11 nucleotides agree with TRBD1. Germline V gene lookup returns CDR1 LGHNT and CDR2 FRNRAP. V gave up 6 bases and J gave up 7 bases; unmatched junction bases: 7. This CDR3 is built from 15 residues. CDR3 protein: CASGMDRGQGGELFF. CDR3 bases: TGTGCTAGTGGGATGGACAGGGGGCAAGGCGGGGAGCTGTTTTTT.

The rearrangement uses TRBV5-1 and TRBJ2-7; 11 bases fit TRBD2. CDR3 length equals 14 residues. Germline V lookup: CDR1 SGHRS, CDR2 YFSETQ. J was trimmed by 9 bases and V by 6 bases; bases with no gene match: 11. The CDR3 DNA follows: TGCGCCAGCAAAAAGCTAGCGGGAGGCCGCGGGCAGTACTTC. This codes for CASKKLAGGRGQYF.

The chain is built from TRBV6-1 and TRBJ2-7; TRBD2 matches 8 bases. Trimming cost V 4 bases and J 0 bases; bases outside gene matches: 11. The germline V gene encodes CDR1 MNHNS and CDR2 SASEGT. The CDR3 runs 17 residues. In DNA form, the CDR3 reads TGTGCCAGCAGTGGGTGCGCCTGCGGGAGGCCCTCCTACGAGCAGTACGTC. It codes for CASSGCACGRPSYEQYV.

This chain links TRBV3-1 (or the pseudogene TRBV3-2) with TRBJ2-6, with 9 bases fitting TRBD1. Germline V gene data show CDR1 as LGHDT and CDR2 as YNNKEL (reference sequence). The CDR3 is made up of 17 amino acids. V shed 6 bases, J shed 3 bases, and the junction held 9 bases outside the gene matches. The CDR3, as DNA: TGTGCCAGCAGGCTCACAGGGGGCGCGGGTGGGGCCAACGTCCTGACTTTC. Protein: CASRLTGGAGGANVLTF.

This clone was counted once. The J gene is TRBJ2-5, the V gene TRBV7-2; possible D gene TRBD2, 5 bases. This CDR3 comprises 17 residues. Trimming took off 2 bases at V and 5 bases at J, with 21 bases between the two ends. CDR1 SGHTA and CDR2 FQGNSA come from the germline V gene. The CDR3 is CASSLLRSTTIGETQYF. The CDR3 bases are TGTGCCAGCAGCTTATTGCGCTCTACGACTATTGGGGAGACCCAGTACTTC.

The chain couples TRBV4-3 to TRBJ2-1; 8 bases line up with TRBD2. There are 13 residues in the CDR3. Trimming took 0 bases from V and 12 from J; bases not matched to a gene: 4. CDR1 and CDR2 from the germline V gene are LGHNA and YSLEER. CDR3 DNA: TGCGCCAGCAGCCAAGAAAGGGGGACTAGGCAGTTCTTC. It yields the protein CASSQERGTRQFF.

The genes are TRBV9 and TRBJ2-7; 9 bases agree with TRBD2. The germline gives CDR1 SGDLS, CDR2 YYNGEE. The V and J ends lost 0 bases and 2 bases, in that order; junction bases with no gene match: 6. The CDR3 extends over 16 amino acids. The CDR3 sequence is CASSVARVAGAYEQYV. Written as DNA, the CDR3 is TGTGCCAGCAGCGTAGCTAGGGTAGCGGGGGCCTACGAGCAGTACGTC.

The J gene is TRBJ1-1, the V gene TRBV12-3 or TRBV12-4; 9 nucleotides match TRBD1. The V segment lost 1 base and the J segment 11 bases; nucleotides outside the gene matches: 5. The CDR3 loop spans 13 amino acids. CDR3 loop: CASSLGQGGSAFF. The DNA for the CDR3 is TGTGCCAGCAGTTTAGGACAGGGGGGTTCGGCTTTCTTT.

The CDR3 region is CASSEKALAVPDTQYF. In nucleotides, the CDR3 is TGTGCCAGCAGTGAAAAGGCGTTAGCCGTCCCAGATACGCAGTATTTT. The genes are TRBV2 and TRBJ2-3, with no clear D. Trimming took 2 bases from V and 4 from J, leaving 16 bases between them. The germline V gene encodes CDR1 SNHLY and CDR2 FYNNEI. The CDR3 is made up of 16 amino acids. The full variable domain, completed using reference TRBV2 and TRBJ2-3, is EPEVTQTPSHQVTQMGQEVILRCVPISNHLYFYWYRQILGQKVEFLVSFYNNEISEKSEIFDDQFSVERPDGSNFTLKIRSTKLEDSAMYFCASSEKALAVPDTQYFGPGTRLTVL.

The chain combines TRBV13 with TRBJ2-2; D not certain. Germline CDR1 reads PRHDT; CDR2 reads FYEKMQ (reference sequence). The CDR3 sequence is 16 residues long. V lost 3 bases and J 4 bases, leaving 15 bases between the germline ends. The CDR3 spells CASSLGPTIRTGELFF. The CDR3 DNA sequence: TGTGCCAGCAGCTTGGGTCCTACTATCCGCACCGGGGAGCTGTTTTTT.

This sequence joins TRBV6-6 and TRBJ2-2, with TRBD1 matching 7 bases. CDR3 length: 15 residues. V lost 5 bases and J lost 0; bases outside the gene matches: 3. The germline CDR1 and CDR2 sequences are MNHNY and SVGAGI (reference sequence). CDR3 in amino acids: CASSRDSANTGELFF. CDR3 DNA: TGTGCCAGCAGTAGGGACAGCGCGAACACCGGGGAGCTGTTTTTT.

This rearrangement joins TRBV7-3 to TRBJ2-5; 14 positions agree with TRBD2. Germline lookup yields CDR1 SGHTA and CDR2 FQGTGA. The CDR3 extends over 18 amino acids. Germline trimming cut 5 bases from V and 1 base from J; bases unmatched to any gene: 9. The CDR3 loop reads CASSPGLAGGGGQETQYF. CDR3 DNA: TGTGCCAGCAGCCCCGGACTAGCGGGGGGTGGGGGCCAAGAGACCCAGTACTTC.

J is TRBJ2-1 and V is TRBV19; D might be TRBD2 (5 bases). The V end lost 9 bases, the J end lost 2 bases, and 8 bases lay between the germline ends. This CDR3 comprises 12 residues. Germline V lookup: CDR1 LNHDA, CDR2 SQIVND (reference sequence). The CDR3 loop reads CASGLAYNEQFF. The CDR3 nucleotides read TGTGCCAGCGGACTGGCCTACAATGAGCAGTTCTTC.

The chain joins TRBV12-5 to TRBJ1-5; tentatively, D is TRBD1 (6 bases). The CDR3 covers 16 residues. Germline V gives CDR1 LGHNT, CDR2 FRNRAP. V was cut by 5 bases and J by 2 bases, with 16 bases left in between. The chain's CDR3 is CASGPPRGWGNQPQHF. The CDR3 nucleotides read TGTGCTAGTGGTCCGCCCAGGGGTTGGGGCAATCAGCCCCAGCATTTT.

This sequence joins TRBV7-9 and TRBJ1-2; maybe TRBD1 (5 bases). CDR1 is SEHNR, CDR2 FQNEAQ, per germline (reference sequence). This CDR3 region has 14 residues. V shed 1 base and J shed 5 bases, with 11 bases lying between them. The CDR3 nucleotides are TGTGCCAGCAGCTTAGGATGGGGCCCTTATGGCTACACCTTC. This codes for CASSLGWGPYGYTF.

The rearrangement links TRBV28 to TRBJ2-1, with 10 bases fitting TRBD2. This CDR3 is 17 amino acids long. V lost 2 bases and J lost 6; bases outside the gene matches: 10. Per germline, CDR1 MDHEN and CDR2 SYDVKM. CDR3 sequence (DNA): TGTGCCAGCAGTTTAGCCTCGGGGCTAGCGGGAGTCAATGAGCAGTTCTTC. Residues: CASSLASGLAGVNEQFF.

The chain links TRBV19 to TRBJ2-4, with D tentatively TRBD2 (6 bases). Germline V gene lookup returns CDR1 LNHDA and CDR2 SQIVND (reference sequence). The length of the CDR3 is 16 residues. V was shortened by 1 base and J by 5 bases, with 15 bases between the two germline ends. DNA of the CDR3: TGTGCCAGTAGTATAGGATGGGGCGGGACGCAAAACATTCAGTACTTC. It codes for CASSIGWGGTQNIQYF.

The CDR3 bases are TGTGCCAGCTCACAAATCCCAGGCTCTGGAAACACCATATATTTT. Its translation is CASSQIPGSGNTIYF. This sequence joins TRBV18 and TRBJ1-3, with D unclear. CDR1 and CDR2 from the germline V gene are KGHSH and LQKENI. V lost 4 bases, J lost 0 bases, and 10 bases lay in between. CDR3 length: 15 amino acids. The entire variable domain, with the rest obtained from reference TRBV18 and TRBJ1-3, is as follows: NAGVMQNPRHLVRRRGQEARLRCSPMKGHSHVYWYRQLPEEGLKFMVYLQKENIIDESGMPKERFSAEFPKEGPSILRIQQVVRGDSAAYFCASSQIPGSGNTIYFGEGSWLTVV.

The chain employs TRBV6-1 and TRBJ1-6; 9 positions match TRBD1. V dropped 2 bases and J dropped 17; count of bases not matched to a gene: 10. CDR3 length: 14 residues. Germline values: CDR1 MNHNS, CDR2 SASEGT. In nucleotides, the CDR3 is TGTGCCAGCAGTGAACGGGGACAGGGACCCCAAGTCCACTTT. Translated: CASSERGQGPQVHF.

This clone was recorded only once. The sample holds other DNA sequences that translate to the same CDR3. The CDR3 DNA reads TGTGCCAGCTCACCTGGGCTAGCAGGCGAGACCCAGTACTTC. Protein: CASSPGLAGETQYF. The rearrangement joins TRBV18 to TRBJ2-5, with a weak D call TRBD2 (5 bases). The germline V gene encodes CDR1 KGHSH and CDR2 LQKENI. Trimming left V 3 bases short and J 5 bases short, with 13 bases between. The CDR3 loop spans 14 amino acids.

The chain joins TRBV4-3 to TRBJ2-7; tentative D call: TRBD2 (6 bases). Germline V gene lookup returns CDR1 LGHNA and CDR2 YSLEER. The CDR3 totals 18 residues. Trimming pared 0 bases from V and 0 bases from J, leaving 18 bases between. As DNA, the CDR3 is TGCGCCAGCAGCCAAGATCCCCCCGGCGGGGCGAACTCCTACGAGCAGTACTTC. Translation gives CASSQDPPGGANSYEQYF.

This chain connects TRBV7-2 to TRBJ2-7, with 10 bases identical to TRBD2. Germline trimming cut 4 bases from V and 6 bases from J; bases unmatched to any gene: 6. The germline V gene has CDR1 SGHTA and CDR2 FQGNSA. This CDR3 comprises 14 residues. CDR3 sequence: CASSYRAGGPEQYF. In nucleotides, the CDR3 is TGTGCCAGCAGCTACCGAGCGGGAGGGCCCGAGCAGTACTTC.

The rearrangement joins TRBV7-8 to TRBJ1-3, with TRBD1 as a possible D gene (6 bases). This CDR3 region has 18 residues. V was clipped by 4 bases and J by 1 base, with 20 bases between them. Germline lookup yields CDR1 SGHVS and CDR2 FQNEAQ. For the CDR3, the DNA is TGTGCCAGCAGCTCTCGGGGGGCAGGACCCGGTTCTGGAAACACCATATATTTT. It encodes CASSSRGAGPGSGNTIYF. The whole variable domain, remainder taken from reference TRBV7-8 and TRBJ1-3, is GAGVSQSPRYKVAKRGQDVALRCDPISGHVSLFWYQQALGQGPEFLTYFQNEAQLDKSGLPSDRFFAERPEGSVSTLKIQRTQQEDSAVYLCASSSRGAGPGSGNTIYFGEGSWLTVV.